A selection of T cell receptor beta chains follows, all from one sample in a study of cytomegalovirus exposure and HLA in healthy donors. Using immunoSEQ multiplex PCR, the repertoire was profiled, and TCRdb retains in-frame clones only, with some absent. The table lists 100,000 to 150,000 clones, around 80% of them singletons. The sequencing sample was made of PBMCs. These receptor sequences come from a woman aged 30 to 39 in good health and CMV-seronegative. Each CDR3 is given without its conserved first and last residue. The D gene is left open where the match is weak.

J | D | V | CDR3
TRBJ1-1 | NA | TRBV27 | ASSLNYVGTEAF
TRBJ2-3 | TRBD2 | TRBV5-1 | ASSPRGGSSTDTQY
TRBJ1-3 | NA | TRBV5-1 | ASSLSGSSGNTIY
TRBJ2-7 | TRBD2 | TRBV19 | ASSQTRTSGAYEQY
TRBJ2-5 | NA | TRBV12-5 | ASKGWTGETQY
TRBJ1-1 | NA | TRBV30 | AWSVGGTGTEAF
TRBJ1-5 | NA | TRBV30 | AWSRGYDQPQH
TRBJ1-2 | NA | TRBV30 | AWLNIHYGYT
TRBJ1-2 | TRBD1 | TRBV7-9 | ASSPTGGAGYGYT
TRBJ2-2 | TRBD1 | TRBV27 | ASSRQGRAGELF
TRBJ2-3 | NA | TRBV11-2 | ASSLDYSADTQY
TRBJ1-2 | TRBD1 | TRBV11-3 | ASSPTGEANYGYT
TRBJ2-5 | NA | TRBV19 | ASSIEDSMLQETQY
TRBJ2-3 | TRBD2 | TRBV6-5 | ASSYSSGGSTDTQY
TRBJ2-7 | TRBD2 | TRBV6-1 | ASSPSGDSSYEQY
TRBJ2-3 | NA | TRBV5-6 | ASSLGWRDTQY
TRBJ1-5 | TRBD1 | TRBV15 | ATSRSGTGGAWQPQH
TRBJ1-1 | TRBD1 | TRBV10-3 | AIRGTGAMMNTEAF
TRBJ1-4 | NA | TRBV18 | ASSPPGSNEKLF
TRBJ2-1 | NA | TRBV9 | ASSVRSGSSYNEQF
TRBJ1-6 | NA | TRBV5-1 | ASSYVQGQNSPLH
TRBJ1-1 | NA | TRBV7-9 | SSEGTGPAAF
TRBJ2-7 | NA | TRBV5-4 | ASSSQGTYEQY
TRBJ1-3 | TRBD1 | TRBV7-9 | SSSLTGGSFGNTIY
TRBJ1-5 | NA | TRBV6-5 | ASSEQSENQPQH
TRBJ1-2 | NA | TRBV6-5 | ASRAGRLYGYT
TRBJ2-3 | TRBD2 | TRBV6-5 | ASSPGLAGPDTQY
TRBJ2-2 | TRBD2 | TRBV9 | ASSVVAGVLDTGELF
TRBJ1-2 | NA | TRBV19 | ASSIGRSGNYGYT
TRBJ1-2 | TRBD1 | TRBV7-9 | ASSSEDRGYT
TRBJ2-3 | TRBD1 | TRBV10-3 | AISEAGTGAGRDTQY
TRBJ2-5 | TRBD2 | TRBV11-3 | ASSKTGTRRETQY
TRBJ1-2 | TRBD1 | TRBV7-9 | ASSLALTGSSLTLHGYT
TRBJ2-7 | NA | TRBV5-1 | ASSQDGEGIEQY
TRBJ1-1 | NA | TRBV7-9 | ASSLQGYAEAF
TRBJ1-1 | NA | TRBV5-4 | ASSWGGWAGNTEAF
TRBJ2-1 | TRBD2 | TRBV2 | ASNPLAGADNEQF
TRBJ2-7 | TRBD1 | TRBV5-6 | ASTDRVSSYEQY
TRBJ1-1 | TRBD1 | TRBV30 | AWSVRTGGNTEAF
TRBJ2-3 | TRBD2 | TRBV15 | ATSRDRQGGPDTQY
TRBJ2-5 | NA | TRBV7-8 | ASSLRQLETQY
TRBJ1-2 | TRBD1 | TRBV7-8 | ASNSLPGQGFYGYT
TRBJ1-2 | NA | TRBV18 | ASSPRLEPSFWGYT
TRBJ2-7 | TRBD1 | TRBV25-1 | ASSRGTGGYEQY
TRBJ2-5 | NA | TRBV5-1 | ASSESGIKLTGQETQY
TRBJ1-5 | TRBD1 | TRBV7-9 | ASSVGQGTVSNQPQH
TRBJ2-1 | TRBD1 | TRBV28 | ASSSGTAHKANEQF
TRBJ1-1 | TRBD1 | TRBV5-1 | ASSYRQGTEAF
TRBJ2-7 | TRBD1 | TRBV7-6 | ASTRDRGSTYEQY
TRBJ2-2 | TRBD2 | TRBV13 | ASRYGGDITGELF
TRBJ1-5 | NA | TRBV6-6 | ASSYDPPAGLH
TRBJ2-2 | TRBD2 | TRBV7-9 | SSSLMLSAGGPSTGELF
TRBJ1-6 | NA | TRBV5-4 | ASSLEFTDNSPLH
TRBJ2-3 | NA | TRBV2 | ASSEVSGWTDTQY